This T cell receptor (beta chain) originates from a study of cytomegalovirus exposure and HLA in healthy donors. Primers: 60 Vbeta forward and 13 Jbeta reverse. TCRdb keeps only in-frame clones here, not all; method: immunoSEQ multiplex PCR. The sample shows under 80,000 clones, approximately 75% of them seen only once. The study, taken as a whole, reports: Reported findings show TCR beta sequences accurately forecast HLA-A and HLA-B alleles in most subjects. Earlier results showed most TCR beta V segments being productive about 87% or about 30% of the time.

A single count supports this clone. Its antigen is unknown. The sequenced material came from PBMCs. This receptor was taken from a woman aged 25 to 39 in good health and CMV-seronegative.

For the CDR3, the DNA is TGTGCCAGCAGCTTCCTTCACGCATTACAATTAGAGCAGTTCTTC. The encoded protein is CASSFLHALQLEQFF. This rearrangement joins TRBV11-2 to TRBJ2-1; D is unresolved. CDR1 SGHAT and CDR2 FQNNGV come from the germline V gene. With 3 bases removed from V and 10 bases from J, the gap between germline ends came to 19 bases. The CDR3 spans 15 residues.